This T cell receptor beta chain derives from a study of cytomegalovirus exposure and HLA in healthy donors. Donors were nominally healthy when sampled, though unrecorded immune exposures were likely. General study points: As was reported, the classifier diagnosed cytomegalovirus status with high specificity and sensitivity. Earlier analysis yielded a pattern in which most TCR beta V segments were productive about 87% or about 30% of the time.

About this clone: Its target is unknown.

The CDR3 consists of 13 residues. The germline CDR1 and CDR2 sequences are GTSNPN and SVGIG (reference sequence). V lost 3 bases, J lost 3 bases, and 11 bases lay in between. With 60 Vbeta and 13 Jbeta primers, the PCR was carried out. Generated by immunoSEQ multiplex PCR, the TCRdb table keeps only in-frame clones and is missing some. The data show approximately 190,000 clones, about 87% seen once. The TCR sequence derives from a man under 40 in good health and CMV-seronegative. The sequencing input was PBMCs. This chain uses TRBV30 with TRBJ1-1, with D unresolved. The DNA for the CDR3 is TGTGCCTGGAGGAGACGGGGTTACACTGAAGCTTTCTTT. Its translation is CAWRRRGYTEAFF.